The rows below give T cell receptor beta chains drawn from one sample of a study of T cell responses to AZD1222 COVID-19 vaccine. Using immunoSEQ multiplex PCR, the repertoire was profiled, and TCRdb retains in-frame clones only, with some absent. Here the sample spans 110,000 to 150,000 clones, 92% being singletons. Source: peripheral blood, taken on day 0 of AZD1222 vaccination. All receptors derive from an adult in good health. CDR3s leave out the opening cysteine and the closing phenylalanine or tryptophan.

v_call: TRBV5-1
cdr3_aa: ASSLPAEETQY

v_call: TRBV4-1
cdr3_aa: ASSQGGMQETQY

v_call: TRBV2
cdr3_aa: ASSVGPGELF

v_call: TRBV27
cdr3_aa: ASSLFTRGFNSYNEQF

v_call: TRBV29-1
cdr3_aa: SVEDPRARNEQF

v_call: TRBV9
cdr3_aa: ASSVVPKETQY

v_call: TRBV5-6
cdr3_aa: ASNRPGQGETGYT

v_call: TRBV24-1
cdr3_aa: ATTQGVRPQH

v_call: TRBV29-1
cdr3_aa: SVEASGGVYNEQF

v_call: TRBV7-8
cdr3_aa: ASSLGQFSYNEQF

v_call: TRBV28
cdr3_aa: ASRGVTNQPQH

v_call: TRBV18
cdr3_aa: ASRPGQTNTGELF

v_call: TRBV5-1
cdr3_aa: ASSLVAGDDGYT

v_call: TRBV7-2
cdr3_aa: ASSLAGRDTQY

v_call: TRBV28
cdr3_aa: ASSSSGSPNTEAF

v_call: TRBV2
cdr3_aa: ASSEALTGRATEAF

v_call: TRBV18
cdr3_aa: ASSTTRGTEAF

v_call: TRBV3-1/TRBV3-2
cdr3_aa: ASSQDPGGTGELF

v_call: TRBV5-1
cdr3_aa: ASSDSQGPAGYT